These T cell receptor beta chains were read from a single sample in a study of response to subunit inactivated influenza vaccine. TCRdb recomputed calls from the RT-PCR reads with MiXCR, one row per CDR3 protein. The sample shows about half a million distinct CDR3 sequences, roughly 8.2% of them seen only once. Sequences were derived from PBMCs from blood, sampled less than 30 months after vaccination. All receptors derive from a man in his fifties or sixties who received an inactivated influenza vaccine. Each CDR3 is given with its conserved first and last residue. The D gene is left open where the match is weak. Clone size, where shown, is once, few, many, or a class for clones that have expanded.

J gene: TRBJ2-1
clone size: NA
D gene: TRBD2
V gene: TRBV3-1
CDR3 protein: CACSQDLAGGRNEQFF
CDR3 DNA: TGTGCCTGCAGCCAAGATCTAGCGGGAGGTCGAAATGAGCAGTTCTTC

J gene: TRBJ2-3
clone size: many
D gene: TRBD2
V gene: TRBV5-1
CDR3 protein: CASSWTSGGAHTDTQYF
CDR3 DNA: TGCGCCAGCAGCTGGACTAGCGGGGGTGCCCACACAGATACGCAGTATTTT

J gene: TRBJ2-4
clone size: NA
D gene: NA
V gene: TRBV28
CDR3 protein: CASSRGGRKNIQYF
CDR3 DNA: TGTGCCAGCAGCAGAGGAGGGCGCAAAAACATTCAGTACTTC

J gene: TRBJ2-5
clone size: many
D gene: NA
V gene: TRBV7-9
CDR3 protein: CASSLPDTQETQYF
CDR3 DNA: TGTGCCAGCAGCTTACCCGACACACAAGAGACCCAGTACTTC

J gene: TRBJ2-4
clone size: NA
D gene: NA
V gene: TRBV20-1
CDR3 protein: CSASLPEGRIQYF
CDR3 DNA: TGCAGTGCTTCGCTACCTGAAGGTCGCATTCAGTACTTC

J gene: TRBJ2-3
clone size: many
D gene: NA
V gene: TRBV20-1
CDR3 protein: CSAPPWGDTQYF
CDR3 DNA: TGCAGTGCTCCCCCTTGGGGAGATACGCAGTATTTT

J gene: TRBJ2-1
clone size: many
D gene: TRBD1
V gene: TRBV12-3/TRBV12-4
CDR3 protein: CASSFRTGFVNEQFF
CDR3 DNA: TGTGCCAGCAGTTTTAGGACAGGGTTTGTCAATGAGCAGTTCTTC

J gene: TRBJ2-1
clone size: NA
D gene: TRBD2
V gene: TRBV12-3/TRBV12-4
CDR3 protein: CASTPQGVAGGNEQFF
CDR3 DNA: TGTGCCAGCACCCCCCAGGGGGTAGCGGGAGGGAATGAGCAGTTCTTC

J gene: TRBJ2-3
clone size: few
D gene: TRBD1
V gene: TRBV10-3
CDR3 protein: CAISDPGQGASDTQYF
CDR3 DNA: TGTGCCATCAGTGACCCGGGACAGGGGGCGTCAGATACGCAGTATTTT

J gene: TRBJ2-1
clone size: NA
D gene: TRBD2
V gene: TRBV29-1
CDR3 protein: CSGRGTSGSVNEQFF
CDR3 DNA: TGCAGCGGTAGGGGGACTAGCGGGAGTGTCAATGAGCAGTTCTTC